This T cell receptor beta chain was sequenced for a study of shared clonotypes between healthy human individuals. Donors had no recently reported acute infections or vaccinations and were HIV-negative. CD4+ cells were split into CD45RA+ naive and CD45RA-negative memory subsets. The CDR3 sequence is 17 residues long. J gave up 4 bases and V 4 bases, and 15 bases lay outside the gene matches. The germline V gene encodes CDR1 ENHRY and CDR2 SYGVKD. Assay: immunoSEQ multiplex PCR; the TCRdb copy retains only in-frame clones and omits some. The table lists 2,500,000 or so clones, over 85% of them singletons.

The sequenced material came from naive CD4+ T cells from PBMCs. Subset noted: CD45RA+ positively selected. The source is a young man in good health. Some clones in this sample may be carry-over from other donors' samples. V usage is TRBV10-3 and J usage is TRBJ2-5; 7 positions match TRBD2. The CDR3 nucleotides read TGTGCCATCAGTGGGGAGGGTGCCAGGACGGCAAGAGAGACCCAGTACTTC. Translated: CAISGEGARTARETQYF.